The T cell receptor (beta chain) under discussion was sequenced for a study of post-analysis software for immune sequencing data. Study summary: Progressive-relapsing, secondary progressive and relapsing-remitting multiple sclerosis were among the disease courses included. Study outcomes and limitations: Among a handful of TRBV segments more frequent in patients than controls were TRBV5-6, TRBV5-1 and TRBV20-1. Samples made in the same batch grouped tightly together by F measure. Multiple sclerosis patients showed significantly lower normalized Chao1 diversity than controls did.

Sequencing libraries made from TCR beta cDNA carried unique molecular identifiers. About 540,000 cDNA molecules were obtained from approximately 0.91 to 9.4 million T cells. TCRdb processed the PCR reads anew with MiXCR; each CDR3 protein has one entry. The sample consists of 650,000 to 850,000 distinct CDR3 sequences, about 50% of them appearing once. Germline CDR1 and CDR2: SGHRS and YFSETQ. Trimming took off 4 bases at V and 9 bases at J, with 14 bases between the two ends. This CDR3 contains 13 residues. This clonotype was seen ten or more times. Its antigen is currently unknown. The sequenced sample was blood. This sequence joins TRBV5-1 and TRBJ2-1; D not resolved. The sequence derives from a girl aged 10 to 17 with multiple sclerosis. In nucleotides, the CDR3 is TGCGCCAGCAGCCACGGTCGGGTTGGTGAGCAGTTCTTC. This encodes CASSHGRVGEQFF.